This T cell receptor beta chain was found in a study of T cells after yellow fever vaccination. TCRdb analysed the 5' RACE reads with MiXCR anew, one entry per CDR3 protein. The sample carries roughly 99,000 distinct CDR3 sequences, 5.8% recorded once. This CDR3 comprises 15 residues. CDR1 and CDR2 (germline): SEHNR, FQNEAQ (reference sequence). V was clipped by 3 bases and J by 8 bases; unmatched bases: 7. General study results and limits: Compared with primary, the secondary response was weaker and peaked at day 5, not 15. It was a small share of clonotypes that appeared in both CD4 and CD8 compartments.

Comment on this clonotype: Its cognate antigen is unknown.

The input for sequencing was CD8+ T cells sorted from PBMCs, taken 10 days after the yellow fever booster vaccination. The rearrangement links TRBV7-9 to TRBJ2-1; 10 nucleotides line up with TRBD2. This receptor was obtained from a man aged 18-30 years who received the YFV17D yellow fever vaccine. CDR3 region: CASSLVLAGAYEQFF. The CDR3, as DNA: TGTGCCAGCAGCTTGGTGCTAGCGGGGGCCTATGAGCAGTTCTTC.